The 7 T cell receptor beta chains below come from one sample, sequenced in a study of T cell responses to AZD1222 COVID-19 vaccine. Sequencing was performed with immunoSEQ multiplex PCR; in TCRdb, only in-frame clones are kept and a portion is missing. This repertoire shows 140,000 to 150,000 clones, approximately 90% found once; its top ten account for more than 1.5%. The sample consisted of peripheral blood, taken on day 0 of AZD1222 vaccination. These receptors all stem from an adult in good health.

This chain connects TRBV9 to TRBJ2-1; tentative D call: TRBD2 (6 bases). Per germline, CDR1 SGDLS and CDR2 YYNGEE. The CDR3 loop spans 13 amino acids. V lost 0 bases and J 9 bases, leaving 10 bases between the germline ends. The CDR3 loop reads CASSVGLVGEQFF. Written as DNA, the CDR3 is TGTGCCAGCAGCGTAGGACTAGTTGGTGAGCAGTTCTTC.

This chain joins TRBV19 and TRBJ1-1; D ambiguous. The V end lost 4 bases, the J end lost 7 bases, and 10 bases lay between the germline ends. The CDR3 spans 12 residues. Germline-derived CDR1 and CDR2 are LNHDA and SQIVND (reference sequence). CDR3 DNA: TGTGCCAGTAGTAAGGACGGCCATGAAGCTTTCTTT. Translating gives CASSKDGHEAFF.

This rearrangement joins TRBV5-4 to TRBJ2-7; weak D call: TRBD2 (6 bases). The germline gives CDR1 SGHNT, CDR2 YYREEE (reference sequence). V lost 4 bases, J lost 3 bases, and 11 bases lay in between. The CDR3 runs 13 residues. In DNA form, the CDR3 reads TGTGCCAGCAGCCGGGGGTATAACTACGAGCAGTACTTC. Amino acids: CASSRGYNYEQYF.

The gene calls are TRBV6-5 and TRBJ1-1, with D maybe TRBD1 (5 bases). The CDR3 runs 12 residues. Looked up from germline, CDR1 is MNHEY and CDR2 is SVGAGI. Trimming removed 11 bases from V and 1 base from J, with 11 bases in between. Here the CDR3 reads CAVRQRNTEAFF. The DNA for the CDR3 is TGTGCCGTACGACAGAGGAACACTGAAGCTTTCTTT.

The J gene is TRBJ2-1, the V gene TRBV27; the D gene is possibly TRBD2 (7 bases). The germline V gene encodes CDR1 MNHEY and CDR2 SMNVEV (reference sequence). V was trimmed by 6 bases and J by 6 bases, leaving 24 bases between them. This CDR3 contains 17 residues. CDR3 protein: CASRLRGGSPSLNEQFF. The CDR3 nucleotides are TGTGCCAGCAGGCTAAGGGGGGGGAGCCCCTCGCTCAATGAGCAGTTCTTC.

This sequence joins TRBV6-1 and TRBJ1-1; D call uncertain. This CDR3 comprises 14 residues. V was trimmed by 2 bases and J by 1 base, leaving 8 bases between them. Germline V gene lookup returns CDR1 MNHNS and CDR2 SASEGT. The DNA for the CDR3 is TGTGCCAGCAGTGAATATCTAGCGAACACTGAAGCTTTCTTT. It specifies CASSEYLANTEAFF.

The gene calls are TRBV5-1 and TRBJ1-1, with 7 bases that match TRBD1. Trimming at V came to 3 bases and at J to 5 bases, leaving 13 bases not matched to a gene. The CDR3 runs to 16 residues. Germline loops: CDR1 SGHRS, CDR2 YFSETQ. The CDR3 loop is CASSSGDSLSVTEAFF. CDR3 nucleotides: TGCGCCAGCAGCTCGGGGGACAGCCTTTCGGTAACTGAAGCTTTCTTT.